This is a list of T cell receptor beta chains from one sample in a study of CD8 T cells in ankylosing spondylitis. MiXCR, run by TCRdb on the 5' RACE reads, gives a single entry per CDR3 protein. The sample lists more than 25,000 distinct CDR3 sequences, 5% to 5.5% occurring once. The sequencing sample was made of blood, either unsorted or a sorted T cell fraction (not recorded which). The receptors come from a female donor with ankylosing spondylitis or in good health (not recorded which). The CDR3 runs from the conserved cysteine through the conserved F or W. The D gene is left open where the match is weak. Expanded clones get a size class; other rows say once, few or many, or leave the size out.

j_call v_call clone_size d_call cdr3_aa cdr3_nt
TRBJ1-3 TRBV9 many NA CASSAQTGRNSGNTIYF TGTGCCAGCAGCGCCCAGACGGGACGGAACTCTGGAAACACCATATATTTT
TRBJ2-5 TRBV9 NA NA CASSVANQQETQYF TGTGCCAGCAGCGTAGCTAACCAGCAAGAGACCCAGTACTTC
TRBJ1-1 TRBV9 many NA CASSVEGGSNTEAFF TGTGCCAGCAGCGTAGAGGGGGGATCGAACACTGAAGCTTTCTTT
TRBJ2-5 TRBV9 NA NA CASSEGGQETQYF TGTGCCAGCAGCGAGGGGGGGCAGGAGACCCAGTACTTC
TRBJ2-1 TRBV9 many NA CASSSAASVDEQFF TGTGCCAGCAGTTCCGCGGCGAGTGTAGATGAGCAGTTCTTC
TRBJ2-2 TRBV9 many NA CASSVGPGFSNTGELFF TGTGCCAGCAGCGTAGGACCAGGGTTCTCGAACACCGGGGAGCTGTTTTTT
TRBJ2-1 TRBV9 many TRBD2 CASSLVGGPRNEQFF TGTGCCAGCAGTCTGGTGGGAGGGCCACGGAATGAGCAGTTCTTC
TRBJ1-2 TRBV9 medium-sized NA CASSVDQGDYGYTF TGTGCCAGCAGCGTAGACCAGGGCGACTATGGCTACACCTTC
TRBJ2-2 TRBV9 NA NA CASSVAGKSNTGELFF TGTGCCAGCAGCGTAGCAGGGAAGTCGAACACCGGGGAGCTGTTTTTT
TRBJ2-1 TRBV9 NA NA CASSVVGAGFYNEQFF TGTGCCAGCAGCGTAGTAGGGGCAGGGTTTTACAATGAGCAGTTCTTC
TRBJ2-1 TRBV9 many NA CASSVGDLKLFF TGTGCCAGCAGCGTAGGTGACCTGAAGTTGTTCTTC
TRBJ1-2 TRBV9 medium-sized NA CASSVDPTANYGYTF TGTGCCAGCAGCGTAGATCCTACAGCTAACTATGGCTACACCTTC
TRBJ2-2 TRBV9 many TRBD2 CASSVSGGGPAGELFF TGTGCCAGCAGCGTAAGCGGGGGGGGTCCCGCCGGGGAGCTGTTTTTT
TRBJ1-1 TRBV9 NA NA CDSSVAVITEAFF TGTGACAGCAGCGTAGCAGTTATCACTGAAGCTTTCTTT
TRBJ2-1 TRBV9 NA NA CASSVGRGTYNEQFF TGTGCCAGCAGCGTAGGTAGGGGCACCTACAATGAGCAGTTCTTC
TRBJ2-2 TRBV9 NA NA CASSVSWLNTGELFF TGTGCCAGCAGCGTCAGTTGGCTGAACACCGGGGAGCTGTTTTTT
TRBJ2-3 TRBV9 many NA CASSPRLDTQYF TGTGCCAGCAGCCCCCGTTTAGATACGCAGTATTTT
TRBJ2-2 TRBV9 many TRBD2 CASSLGAGGFTGELFF TGTGCCAGCAGCTTGGGAGCGGGAGGTTTCACCGGGGAGCTGTTTTTT
TRBJ2-2 TRBV9 NA TRBD2 CASSPHVRGGGPPGELFF TGTGCCAGCAGCCCACATGTGCGCGGGGGGGGTCCCCCCGGGGAGCTGTTTTTT
TRBJ2-1 TRBV9 many TRBD2 CASSPGTSHNEQFF TGTGCCAGCAGCCCCGGGACTAGCCACAATGAGCAGTTCTTC